The 9 T cell receptor beta chains below come from one sample, sequenced in a study of cytotoxic CD8 clonotypes in ibrutinib-treated CLL. The protocol was immunoSEQ multiplex PCR, while the TCRdb copy is restricted to in-frame clones and leaves out a portion. The sample lists under 200,000 clones, roughly four fifths occurring once. Sequencing was performed on PBMCs, taken after 24 months of ibrutinib treatment. The source is a human donor with chronic lymphocytic leukemia.

The chain recombines TRBV4-3 with TRBJ1-5, with no clear D. Trimming took off 1 base at V and 4 bases at J, with 8 bases between the two ends. The CDR3 has 14 amino acids. CDR1 is LGHNA, CDR2 YSLEER, per germline. The CDR3 nucleotides are TGCGCCAGCAGCCAAGGACCGATTAATCAGCCCCAGCATTTT. It yields the protein CASSQGPINQPQHF.

This clone appeared once. The gene calls are TRBV29-1 and TRBJ2-5, with a possible D match to TRBD1 (6 bases). The J call is in doubt because the DNA end fits TRBJ2-7 better. This CDR3 comprises 15 residues. Germline lookup yields CDR1 SQVTM and CDR2 ANQGSEA. CDR3 sequence: CSVGWGHYRTYEQYF. The CDR3 DNA is TGCAGCGTTGGATGGGGACACTACAGGACCTACGAGCAGTACTTC.

The chain uses TRBV27 and TRBJ1-3, with D uncertain. Between the trimmed V and J ends, which lost 7 bases and 0 bases, there was a span of 13 bases. The CDR3 runs to 15 residues. CDR1 is MNHEY and CDR2 is SMNVEV in the germline V gene (reference sequence). CDR3 sequence (DNA): TGTGCCAGCAAAATCGACGGCAACTCTGGAAACACCATATATTTT. Translated, it gives CASKIDGNSGNTIYF.

The V gene is TRBV2, the J gene TRBJ1-1; tentatively, D is TRBD1 (6 bases). CDR1 is SNHLY, CDR2 FYNNEI, per germline. CDR3 length: 14 residues. V lost 6 bases, J lost 1 base, and 12 bases lay in between. CDR3 coding DNA: TGTGCCAGCAGCAGGGGTCGGGCGAACACTGAAGCTTTCTTT. It translates to CASSRGRANTEAFF.

As to this clone: The sample has other DNA sequences that encode this CDR3 too. The chain employs TRBV7-3 and TRBJ1-3; D unresolved. V was trimmed by 2 bases and J by 0 bases, leaving 8 bases between them. The CDR3 runs to 15 residues. Germline V gene lookup returns CDR1 SGHTA and CDR2 FQGTGA. CDR3 DNA sequence: TGTGCCAGCAGCTTAGATCCGGGCTCTGGAAACACCATATATTTT. Residues: CASSLDPGSGNTIYF.

The rearrangement uses TRBV19 and TRBJ2-6, with D hard to call. CDR3 length equals 15 residues. The germline V gene encodes CDR1 LNHDA and CDR2 SQIVND (reference sequence). V was trimmed by 3 bases and J by 0 bases, leaving 6 bases between them. CDR3 protein: CASSMRLSGANVLTF. The DNA of the CDR3 is TGTGCCAGTAGTATGCGCCTCTCTGGGGCCAACGTCCTGACTTTC.

J is TRBJ2-7 and V is TRBV30, with 8 positions matching TRBD1. Germline assignment: CDR1 GTSNPN and CDR2 SVGIG (reference sequence). V lost 4 bases, J lost 6 bases, and 11 bases stayed unmatched. This CDR3 region has 14 residues. CDR3 sequence: CAWTSGTGRPEQYF. In DNA, the CDR3 is TGTGCCTGGACTTCCGGGACAGGCCGGCCCGAGCAGTACTTC.

For this clone: Other DNA sequences in this specimen translate into the identical CDR3. The V call is TRBV28, the J call TRBJ1-1; 9 bases agree with TRBD1. Germline CDR1 and CDR2: MDHEN and SYDVKM. V lost 2 bases to trimming and J lost 2 bases; unmatched junction nucleotides: 3. The CDR3 runs to 15 residues. CDR3 nucleotide sequence: TGTGCCAGCAGTTTACGGGGACAGGGCAACACTGAAGCTTTCTTT. Amino acids: CASSLRGQGNTEAFF.

The rearrangement links TRBV2 to TRBJ2-7, with unresolved D. V lost 0 bases, J lost 1 base, and 7 bases lay in between. Per germline, CDR1 SNHLY and CDR2 FYNNEI. The CDR3 runs to 14 residues. The CDR3 region is CASSEAVFSYEQYF. DNA of the CDR3: TGTGCCAGCAGTGAAGCCGTATTTTCCTACGAGCAGTACTTC.